This T cell receptor (beta chain) was found in a study of glioma-infiltrating T cells. Trimming at V came to 0 bases and at J to 10 bases, leaving 5 bases not matched to a gene. There are 15 residues in the CDR3. Germline V gene sequence: CDR1 MNHEY, CDR2 SVGAGI. Study-wide findings and caveats: Patients with low tissue-blood divergence carried a signature set of shared blood CDR3 motifs.

Using RNA template, CDR3s of TCR alpha and beta were amplified with iRepertoire arm-PCR. TCRdb re-derived calls from the multiplex PCR reads in MiXCR, one entry per CDR3 protein. The sample has around 350,000 distinct CDR3 sequences; about 40% are singletons. Notes on this clonotype: What it recognizes is unknown.

The clonotype comes from a human donor with low-grade glioma or glioblastoma, undergoing nonglioma brain surgery, or in good health (not recorded which). The chain is built from TRBV6-5 and TRBJ1-6, with TRBD1 matching over 8 bases. Sample: glioma tissue, nonneoplastic brain tissue, or PBMCs (not recorded which). CDR3 sequence: CASSYSNRGESPLHF. The CDR3 region has the DNA TGTGCCAGCAGTTACTCGAACAGGGGGGAGTCACCCCTCCACTTT.